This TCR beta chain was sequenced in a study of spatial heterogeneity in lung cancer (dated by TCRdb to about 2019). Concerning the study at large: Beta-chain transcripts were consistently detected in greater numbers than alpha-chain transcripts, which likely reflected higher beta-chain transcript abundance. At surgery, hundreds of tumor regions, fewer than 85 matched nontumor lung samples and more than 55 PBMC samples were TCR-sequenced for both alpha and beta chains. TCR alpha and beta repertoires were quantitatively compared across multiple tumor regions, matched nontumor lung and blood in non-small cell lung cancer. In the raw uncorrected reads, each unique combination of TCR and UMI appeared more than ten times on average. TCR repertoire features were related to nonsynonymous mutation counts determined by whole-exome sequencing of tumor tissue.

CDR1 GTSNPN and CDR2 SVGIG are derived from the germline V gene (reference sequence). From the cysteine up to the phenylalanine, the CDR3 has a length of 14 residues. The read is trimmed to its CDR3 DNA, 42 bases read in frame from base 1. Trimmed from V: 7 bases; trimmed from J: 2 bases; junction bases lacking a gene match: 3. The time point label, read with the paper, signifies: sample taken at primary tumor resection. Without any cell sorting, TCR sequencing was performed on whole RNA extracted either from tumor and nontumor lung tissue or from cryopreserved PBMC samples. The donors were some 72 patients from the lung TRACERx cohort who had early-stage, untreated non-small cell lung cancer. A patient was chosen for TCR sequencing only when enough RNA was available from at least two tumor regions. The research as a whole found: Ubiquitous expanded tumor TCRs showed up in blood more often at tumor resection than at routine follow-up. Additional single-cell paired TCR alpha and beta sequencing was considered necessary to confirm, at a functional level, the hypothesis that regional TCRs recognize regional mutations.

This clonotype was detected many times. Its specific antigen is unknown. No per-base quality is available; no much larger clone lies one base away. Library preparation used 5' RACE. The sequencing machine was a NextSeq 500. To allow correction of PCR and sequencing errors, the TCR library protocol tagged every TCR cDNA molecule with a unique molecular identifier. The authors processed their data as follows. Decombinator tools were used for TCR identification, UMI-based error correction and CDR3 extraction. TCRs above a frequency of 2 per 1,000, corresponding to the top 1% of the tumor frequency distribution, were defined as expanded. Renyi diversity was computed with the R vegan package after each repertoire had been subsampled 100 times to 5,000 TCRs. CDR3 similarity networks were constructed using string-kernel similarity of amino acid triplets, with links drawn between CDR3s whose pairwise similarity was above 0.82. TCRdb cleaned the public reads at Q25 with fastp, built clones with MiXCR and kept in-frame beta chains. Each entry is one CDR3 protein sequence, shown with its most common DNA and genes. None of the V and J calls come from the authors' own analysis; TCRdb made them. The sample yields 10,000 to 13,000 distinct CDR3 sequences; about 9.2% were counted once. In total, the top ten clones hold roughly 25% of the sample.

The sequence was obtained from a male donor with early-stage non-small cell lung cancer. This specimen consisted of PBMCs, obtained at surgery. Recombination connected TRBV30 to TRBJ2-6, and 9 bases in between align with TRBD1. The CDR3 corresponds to CALYRGPGANVLTF. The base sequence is TGTGCCTTATACAGGGGGCCTGGGGCCAACGTCCTGACTTTC.